The source of this T cell receptor beta chain is a study of T cell changes during pregnancy in multiple sclerosis. Only in-frame clones appear in the TCRdb table, and some are missing; sequencing was by immunoSEQ multiplex PCR. The sample consists of 40,000 or so clones, approximately 94% of them appearing once. This TCR was sampled from a female donor with multiple sclerosis, enrolled in a pregnancy study. The sequencing here drew on CD4+ T cells from peripheral blood mononuclear cells, taken in the third trimester of pregnancy.

CDR3 amino acids: CASSQDMRQTEAFF. CDR3 sequence (DNA): TGTGCCAGCAGCCAAGATATGCGGCAAACTGAAGCTTTCTTT. The chain has TRBV4-2 and TRBJ1-1; D uncertain. V was cut by 0 bases and J by 5 bases, with 10 bases left in between. Per the germline V gene, CDR1 is LGHNA and CDR2 is YNFKEQ. The CDR3 runs to 14 residues.